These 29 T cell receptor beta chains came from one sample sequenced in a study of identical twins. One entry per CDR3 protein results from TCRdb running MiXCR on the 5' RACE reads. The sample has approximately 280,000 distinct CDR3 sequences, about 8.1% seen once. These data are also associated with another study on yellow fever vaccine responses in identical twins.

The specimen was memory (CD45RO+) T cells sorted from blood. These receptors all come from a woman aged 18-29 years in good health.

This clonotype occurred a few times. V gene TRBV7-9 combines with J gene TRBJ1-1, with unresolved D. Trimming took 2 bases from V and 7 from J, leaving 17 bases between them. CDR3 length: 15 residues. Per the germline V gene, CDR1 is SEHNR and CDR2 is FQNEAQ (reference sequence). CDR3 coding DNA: TGTGCCAGCAGCTTAACCGGGTCGGGAACGGTTGAAGCTTTCTTT. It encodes CASSLTGSGTVEAFF.

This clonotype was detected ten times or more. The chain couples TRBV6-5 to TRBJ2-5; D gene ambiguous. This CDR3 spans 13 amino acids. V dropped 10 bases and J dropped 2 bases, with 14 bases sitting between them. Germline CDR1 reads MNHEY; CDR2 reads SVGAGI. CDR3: CATSWARQETQYF. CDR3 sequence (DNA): TGTGCCACTTCGTGGGCTAGACAAGAGACCCAGTACTTC.

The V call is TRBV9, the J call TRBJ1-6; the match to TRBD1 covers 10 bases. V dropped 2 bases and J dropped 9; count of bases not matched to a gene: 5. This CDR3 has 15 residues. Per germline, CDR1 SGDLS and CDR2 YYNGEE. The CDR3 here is CASSVGDRGSSPLHF. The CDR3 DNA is TGTGCCAGCAGCGTGGGGGACAGGGGTAGTTCACCCCTCCACTTT.

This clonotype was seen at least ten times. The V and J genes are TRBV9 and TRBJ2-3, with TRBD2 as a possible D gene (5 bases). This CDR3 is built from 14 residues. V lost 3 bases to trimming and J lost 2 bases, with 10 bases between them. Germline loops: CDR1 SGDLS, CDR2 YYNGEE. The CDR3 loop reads CASSGSVTTDTQYF. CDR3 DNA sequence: TGTGCCAGCAGCGGTAGCGTAACCACAGATACGCAGTATTTT.

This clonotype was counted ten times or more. The CDR3 region has the DNA TGTGCCAGCAGCCGGGGGGGGGTAGGAGAGCAGTACTTC. Translation: CASSRGGVGEQYF. V is TRBV6-1 and J is TRBJ2-7; TRBD2 aligns across 8 bases. The CDR3 runs 13 residues. The germline V gene has CDR1 MNHNS and CDR2 SASEGT. After removal of 6 bases from V and 7 bases from J, the junction contained 8 bases not matched to a gene.

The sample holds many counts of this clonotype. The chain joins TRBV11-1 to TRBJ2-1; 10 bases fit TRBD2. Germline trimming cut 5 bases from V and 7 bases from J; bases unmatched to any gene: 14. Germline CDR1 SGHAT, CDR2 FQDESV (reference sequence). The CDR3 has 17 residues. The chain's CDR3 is CASSQGTSGIRGNEQFF. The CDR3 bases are TGTGCCAGCAGCCAGGGTACTAGCGGGATCCGTGGGAATGAGCAGTTCTTC.

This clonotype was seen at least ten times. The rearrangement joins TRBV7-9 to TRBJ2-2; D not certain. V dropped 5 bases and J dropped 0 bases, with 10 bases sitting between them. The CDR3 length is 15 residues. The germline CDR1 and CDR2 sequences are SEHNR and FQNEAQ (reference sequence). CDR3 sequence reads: CASSAHETNTGELFF. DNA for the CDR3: TGTGCCAGCAGCGCACACGAGACGAACACCGGGGAGCTGTTTTTT.

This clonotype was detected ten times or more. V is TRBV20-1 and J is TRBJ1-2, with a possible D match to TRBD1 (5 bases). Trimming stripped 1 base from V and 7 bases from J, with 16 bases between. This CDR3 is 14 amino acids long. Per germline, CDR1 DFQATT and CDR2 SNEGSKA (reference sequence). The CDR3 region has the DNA TGCAGTGCTAGAGTCGGCAGGGTGGTCTCTGGCTACACCTTC. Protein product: CSARVGRVVSGYTF.

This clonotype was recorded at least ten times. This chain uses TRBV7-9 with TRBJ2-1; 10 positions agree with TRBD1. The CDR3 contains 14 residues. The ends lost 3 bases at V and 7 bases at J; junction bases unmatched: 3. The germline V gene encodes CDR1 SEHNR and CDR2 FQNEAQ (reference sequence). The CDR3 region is CASSLGQGWNEQFF. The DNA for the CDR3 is TGTGCCAGCAGCTTGGGACAGGGGTGGAATGAGCAGTTCTTC.

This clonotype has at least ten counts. CDR3 residues: CAISAEANTQYF. The CDR3 bases are TGTGCCATCAGCGCGGAAGCAAATACGCAGTATTTT. The genes are TRBV10-3 and TRBJ2-3; D is unclear. Germline V gene data show CDR1 as ENHRY and CDR2 as SYGVKD. The CDR3 is 12 amino acids. The ends were cut back, 6 bases at V and 7 bases at J, with 11 bases in the middle.

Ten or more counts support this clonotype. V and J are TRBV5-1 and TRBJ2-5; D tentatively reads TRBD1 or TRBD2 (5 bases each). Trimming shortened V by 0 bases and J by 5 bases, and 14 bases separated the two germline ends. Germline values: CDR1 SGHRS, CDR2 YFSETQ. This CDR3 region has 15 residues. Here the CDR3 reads CASSLAGTLEETQYF. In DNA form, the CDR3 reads TGCGCCAGCAGCTTGGCCGGGACCCTAGAGGAGACCCAGTACTTC.

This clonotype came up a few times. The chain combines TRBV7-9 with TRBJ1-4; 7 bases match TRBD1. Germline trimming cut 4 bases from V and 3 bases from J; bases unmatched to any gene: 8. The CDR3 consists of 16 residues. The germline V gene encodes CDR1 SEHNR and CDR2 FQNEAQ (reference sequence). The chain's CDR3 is CASSYPDRAANEKLFF. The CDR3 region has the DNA TGTGCCAGCAGCTATCCAGACAGGGCGGCTAATGAAAAACTGTTTTTT.

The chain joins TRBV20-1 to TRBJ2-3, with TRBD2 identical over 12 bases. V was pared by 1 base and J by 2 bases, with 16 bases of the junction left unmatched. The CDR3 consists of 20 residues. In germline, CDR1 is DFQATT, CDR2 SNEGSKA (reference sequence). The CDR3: CSARGGGASGGALVTDTQYF. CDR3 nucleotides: TGCAGTGCTAGAGGCGGCGGGGCTAGCGGGGGGGCTTTGGTCACAGATACGCAGTATTTT.

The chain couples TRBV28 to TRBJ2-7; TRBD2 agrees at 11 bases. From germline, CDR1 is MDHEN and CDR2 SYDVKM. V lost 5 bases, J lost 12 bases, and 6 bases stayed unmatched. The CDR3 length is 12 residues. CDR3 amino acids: CASSTRLAGLYV. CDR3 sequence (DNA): TGTGCCAGCAGTACGCGACTAGCGGGACTGTACGTC.

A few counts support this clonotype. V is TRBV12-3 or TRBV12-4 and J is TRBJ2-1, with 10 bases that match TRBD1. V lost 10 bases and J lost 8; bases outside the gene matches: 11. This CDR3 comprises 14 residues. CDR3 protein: CATAGGTGAHEQFF. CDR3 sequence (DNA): TGTGCCACCGCAGGGGGGACAGGGGCCCATGAGCAGTTCTTC.

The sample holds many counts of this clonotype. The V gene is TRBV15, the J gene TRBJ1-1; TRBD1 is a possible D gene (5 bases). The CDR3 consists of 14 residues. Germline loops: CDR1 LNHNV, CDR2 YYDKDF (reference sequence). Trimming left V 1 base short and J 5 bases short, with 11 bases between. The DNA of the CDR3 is TGTGCCACCAGCAGAGCCCGGGGGATGACTGAAGCTTTCTTT. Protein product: CATSRARGMTEAFF.

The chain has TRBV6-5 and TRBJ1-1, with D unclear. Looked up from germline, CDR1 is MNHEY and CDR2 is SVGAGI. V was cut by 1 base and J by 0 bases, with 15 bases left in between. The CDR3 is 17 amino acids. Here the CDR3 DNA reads TGTGCCAGCAGTTACTATAGTCCGACCGGAATGAACACTGAAGCTTTCTTT. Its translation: CASSYYSPTGMNTEAFF.

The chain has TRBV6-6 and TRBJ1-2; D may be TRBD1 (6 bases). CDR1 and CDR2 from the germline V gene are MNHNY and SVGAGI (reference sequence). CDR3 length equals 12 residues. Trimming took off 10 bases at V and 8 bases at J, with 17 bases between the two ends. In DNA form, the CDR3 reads TGTGCCACCCTGAGGGGGGGCGAAGGCTACACCTTC. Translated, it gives CATLRGGEGYTF.

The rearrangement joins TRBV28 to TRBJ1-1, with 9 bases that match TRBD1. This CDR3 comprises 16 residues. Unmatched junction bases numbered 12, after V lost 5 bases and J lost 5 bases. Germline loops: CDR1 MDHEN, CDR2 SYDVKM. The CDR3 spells CASSPWTGEGETEAFF. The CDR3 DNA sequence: TGTGCCAGCAGTCCGTGGACAGGGGAAGGAGAAACTGAAGCTTTCTTT.

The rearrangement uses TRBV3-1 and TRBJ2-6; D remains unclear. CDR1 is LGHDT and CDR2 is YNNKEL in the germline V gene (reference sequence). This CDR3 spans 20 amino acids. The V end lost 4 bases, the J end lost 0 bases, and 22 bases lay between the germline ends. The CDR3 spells CASSLGRSSTRYSGANVLTF. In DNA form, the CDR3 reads TGTGCCAGCAGCCTCGGCCGGAGCAGCACACGTTACTCTGGGGCCAACGTCCTGACTTTC.

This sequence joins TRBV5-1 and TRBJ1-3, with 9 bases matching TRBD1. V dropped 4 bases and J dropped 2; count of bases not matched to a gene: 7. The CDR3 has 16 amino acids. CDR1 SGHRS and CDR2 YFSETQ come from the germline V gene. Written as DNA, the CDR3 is TGCGCCAGCAGCGAGCAGAGGACAGGGGCTGGAAACACCATATATTTT. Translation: CASSEQRTGAGNTIYF.

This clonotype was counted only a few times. This CDR3 is CASSKGGMEYNYGYTF. The CDR3 region has the DNA TGTGCCAGCAGCAAGGGAGGGATGGAGTATAACTATGGCTACACCTTC. The chain employs TRBV6-2 or TRBV6-3 and TRBJ1-2; D not certain. The CDR3 sequence is 16 residues long. Germline CDR1 reads MNHEY; CDR2 reads SVGEGT. V was trimmed by 6 bases and J by 1 base, leaving 18 bases between them.

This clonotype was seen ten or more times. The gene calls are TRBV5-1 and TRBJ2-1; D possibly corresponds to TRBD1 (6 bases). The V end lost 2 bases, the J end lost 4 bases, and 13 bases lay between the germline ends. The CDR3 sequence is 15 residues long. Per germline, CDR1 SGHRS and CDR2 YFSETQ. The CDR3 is CASSLTGSRYNEQFF. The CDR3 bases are TGCGCCAGCAGCTTAACAGGGTCTCGGTACAATGAGCAGTTCTTC.

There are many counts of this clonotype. This chain's CDR3 is CASKSSYEQYF. The CDR3 DNA is TGTGCCAGCAAAAGCTCCTACGAGCAGTACTTC. This rearrangement joins TRBV12-3 or TRBV12-4 to TRBJ2-7; D is uncertain. V dropped 7 bases and J dropped 0 bases, with 4 bases sitting between them. The CDR3 runs to 11 residues.

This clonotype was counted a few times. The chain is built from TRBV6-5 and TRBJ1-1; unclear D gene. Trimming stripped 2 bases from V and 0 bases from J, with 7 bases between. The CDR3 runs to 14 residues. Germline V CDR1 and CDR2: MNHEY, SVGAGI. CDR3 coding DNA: TGTGCCAGCAGTTACAGGCAGATGAACACTGAAGCTTTCTTT. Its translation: CASSYRQMNTEAFF.

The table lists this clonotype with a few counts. CDR3 in DNA: TGTGCCAGCAGTCCGGGGAGACGGGGGAGGAACACTGAAGCTTTCTTT. It yields the protein CASSPGRRGRNTEAFF. The chain employs TRBV6-1 and TRBJ1-1; tentative D call: TRBD1 (5 bases). In germline, CDR1 is MNHNS, CDR2 SASEGT. The CDR3 loop spans 16 amino acids. V was clipped by 5 bases and J by 1 base, with 17 bases between them.

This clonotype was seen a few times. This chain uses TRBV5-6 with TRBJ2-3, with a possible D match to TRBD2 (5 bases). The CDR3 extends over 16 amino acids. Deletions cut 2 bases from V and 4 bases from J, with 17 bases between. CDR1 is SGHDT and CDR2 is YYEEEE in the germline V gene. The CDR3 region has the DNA TGTGCCAGCAGCTTACTAGGTTCGGTGGTTTCAGATACGCAGTATTTT. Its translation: CASSLLGSVVSDTQYF.

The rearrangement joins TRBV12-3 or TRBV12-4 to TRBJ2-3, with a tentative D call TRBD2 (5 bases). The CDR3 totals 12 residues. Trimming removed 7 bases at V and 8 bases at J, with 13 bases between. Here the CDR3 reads CASISWAGTQYF. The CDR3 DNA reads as TGTGCCAGCATCTCCTGGGCGGGTACGCAGTATTTT.

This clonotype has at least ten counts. The CDR3 bases are TGTGCCAGCAGTCGACTAGTCGACAATGAGCAGTTCTTC. Amino acids: CASSRLVDNEQFF. The chain recombines TRBV28 with TRBJ2-1; D might be TRBD2 (6 bases). The V and J ends lost 5 bases and 5 bases respectively, with 10 bases between them. The germline CDR1 and CDR2 sequences are MDHEN and SYDVKM. The CDR3 has 13 residues.